This T cell receptor (beta chain) was retrieved from a study of identical twins. TCRdb re-called the 5' RACE reads through MiXCR, storing one row per CDR3 protein. The data show 1,800,000 or so distinct CDR3 sequences, roughly a third seen once. General study findings and limits: Fewer insertions characterized abundant cord blood beta clonotypes, whereas memory repertoires showed none.

A remark on this clonotype: Its antigen is undetermined.

The source is a newborn girl in good health. The specimen sequenced was cord blood.

The CDR3 nucleotides read TGCGCCAGCAGCCAGTTGACCTCCAGGGATGGCTACACCTTC. Translating gives CASSQLTSRDGYTF. The J gene is TRBJ1-2, the V gene TRBV4-1; D might be TRBD1 (5 bases). Looked up from germline, CDR1 is MGHRA and CDR2 is YSYEKL. The CDR3 has 14 residues. Trimming pared 3 bases from V and 6 bases from J, leaving 14 bases between.